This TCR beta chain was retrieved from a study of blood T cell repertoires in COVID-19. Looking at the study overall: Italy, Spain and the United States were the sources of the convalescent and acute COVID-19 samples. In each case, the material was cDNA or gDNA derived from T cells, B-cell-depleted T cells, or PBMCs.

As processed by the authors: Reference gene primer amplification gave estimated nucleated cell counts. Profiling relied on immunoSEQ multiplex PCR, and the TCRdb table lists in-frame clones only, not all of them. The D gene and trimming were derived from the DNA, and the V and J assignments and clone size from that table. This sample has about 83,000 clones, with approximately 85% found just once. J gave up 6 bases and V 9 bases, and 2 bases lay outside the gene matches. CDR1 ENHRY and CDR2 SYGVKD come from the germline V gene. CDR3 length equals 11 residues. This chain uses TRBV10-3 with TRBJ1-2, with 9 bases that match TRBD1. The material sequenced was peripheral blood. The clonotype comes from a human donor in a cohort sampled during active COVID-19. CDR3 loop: CAIGTGHGYTF. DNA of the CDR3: TGTGCCATTGGGACAGGGCATGGCTACACCTTC.